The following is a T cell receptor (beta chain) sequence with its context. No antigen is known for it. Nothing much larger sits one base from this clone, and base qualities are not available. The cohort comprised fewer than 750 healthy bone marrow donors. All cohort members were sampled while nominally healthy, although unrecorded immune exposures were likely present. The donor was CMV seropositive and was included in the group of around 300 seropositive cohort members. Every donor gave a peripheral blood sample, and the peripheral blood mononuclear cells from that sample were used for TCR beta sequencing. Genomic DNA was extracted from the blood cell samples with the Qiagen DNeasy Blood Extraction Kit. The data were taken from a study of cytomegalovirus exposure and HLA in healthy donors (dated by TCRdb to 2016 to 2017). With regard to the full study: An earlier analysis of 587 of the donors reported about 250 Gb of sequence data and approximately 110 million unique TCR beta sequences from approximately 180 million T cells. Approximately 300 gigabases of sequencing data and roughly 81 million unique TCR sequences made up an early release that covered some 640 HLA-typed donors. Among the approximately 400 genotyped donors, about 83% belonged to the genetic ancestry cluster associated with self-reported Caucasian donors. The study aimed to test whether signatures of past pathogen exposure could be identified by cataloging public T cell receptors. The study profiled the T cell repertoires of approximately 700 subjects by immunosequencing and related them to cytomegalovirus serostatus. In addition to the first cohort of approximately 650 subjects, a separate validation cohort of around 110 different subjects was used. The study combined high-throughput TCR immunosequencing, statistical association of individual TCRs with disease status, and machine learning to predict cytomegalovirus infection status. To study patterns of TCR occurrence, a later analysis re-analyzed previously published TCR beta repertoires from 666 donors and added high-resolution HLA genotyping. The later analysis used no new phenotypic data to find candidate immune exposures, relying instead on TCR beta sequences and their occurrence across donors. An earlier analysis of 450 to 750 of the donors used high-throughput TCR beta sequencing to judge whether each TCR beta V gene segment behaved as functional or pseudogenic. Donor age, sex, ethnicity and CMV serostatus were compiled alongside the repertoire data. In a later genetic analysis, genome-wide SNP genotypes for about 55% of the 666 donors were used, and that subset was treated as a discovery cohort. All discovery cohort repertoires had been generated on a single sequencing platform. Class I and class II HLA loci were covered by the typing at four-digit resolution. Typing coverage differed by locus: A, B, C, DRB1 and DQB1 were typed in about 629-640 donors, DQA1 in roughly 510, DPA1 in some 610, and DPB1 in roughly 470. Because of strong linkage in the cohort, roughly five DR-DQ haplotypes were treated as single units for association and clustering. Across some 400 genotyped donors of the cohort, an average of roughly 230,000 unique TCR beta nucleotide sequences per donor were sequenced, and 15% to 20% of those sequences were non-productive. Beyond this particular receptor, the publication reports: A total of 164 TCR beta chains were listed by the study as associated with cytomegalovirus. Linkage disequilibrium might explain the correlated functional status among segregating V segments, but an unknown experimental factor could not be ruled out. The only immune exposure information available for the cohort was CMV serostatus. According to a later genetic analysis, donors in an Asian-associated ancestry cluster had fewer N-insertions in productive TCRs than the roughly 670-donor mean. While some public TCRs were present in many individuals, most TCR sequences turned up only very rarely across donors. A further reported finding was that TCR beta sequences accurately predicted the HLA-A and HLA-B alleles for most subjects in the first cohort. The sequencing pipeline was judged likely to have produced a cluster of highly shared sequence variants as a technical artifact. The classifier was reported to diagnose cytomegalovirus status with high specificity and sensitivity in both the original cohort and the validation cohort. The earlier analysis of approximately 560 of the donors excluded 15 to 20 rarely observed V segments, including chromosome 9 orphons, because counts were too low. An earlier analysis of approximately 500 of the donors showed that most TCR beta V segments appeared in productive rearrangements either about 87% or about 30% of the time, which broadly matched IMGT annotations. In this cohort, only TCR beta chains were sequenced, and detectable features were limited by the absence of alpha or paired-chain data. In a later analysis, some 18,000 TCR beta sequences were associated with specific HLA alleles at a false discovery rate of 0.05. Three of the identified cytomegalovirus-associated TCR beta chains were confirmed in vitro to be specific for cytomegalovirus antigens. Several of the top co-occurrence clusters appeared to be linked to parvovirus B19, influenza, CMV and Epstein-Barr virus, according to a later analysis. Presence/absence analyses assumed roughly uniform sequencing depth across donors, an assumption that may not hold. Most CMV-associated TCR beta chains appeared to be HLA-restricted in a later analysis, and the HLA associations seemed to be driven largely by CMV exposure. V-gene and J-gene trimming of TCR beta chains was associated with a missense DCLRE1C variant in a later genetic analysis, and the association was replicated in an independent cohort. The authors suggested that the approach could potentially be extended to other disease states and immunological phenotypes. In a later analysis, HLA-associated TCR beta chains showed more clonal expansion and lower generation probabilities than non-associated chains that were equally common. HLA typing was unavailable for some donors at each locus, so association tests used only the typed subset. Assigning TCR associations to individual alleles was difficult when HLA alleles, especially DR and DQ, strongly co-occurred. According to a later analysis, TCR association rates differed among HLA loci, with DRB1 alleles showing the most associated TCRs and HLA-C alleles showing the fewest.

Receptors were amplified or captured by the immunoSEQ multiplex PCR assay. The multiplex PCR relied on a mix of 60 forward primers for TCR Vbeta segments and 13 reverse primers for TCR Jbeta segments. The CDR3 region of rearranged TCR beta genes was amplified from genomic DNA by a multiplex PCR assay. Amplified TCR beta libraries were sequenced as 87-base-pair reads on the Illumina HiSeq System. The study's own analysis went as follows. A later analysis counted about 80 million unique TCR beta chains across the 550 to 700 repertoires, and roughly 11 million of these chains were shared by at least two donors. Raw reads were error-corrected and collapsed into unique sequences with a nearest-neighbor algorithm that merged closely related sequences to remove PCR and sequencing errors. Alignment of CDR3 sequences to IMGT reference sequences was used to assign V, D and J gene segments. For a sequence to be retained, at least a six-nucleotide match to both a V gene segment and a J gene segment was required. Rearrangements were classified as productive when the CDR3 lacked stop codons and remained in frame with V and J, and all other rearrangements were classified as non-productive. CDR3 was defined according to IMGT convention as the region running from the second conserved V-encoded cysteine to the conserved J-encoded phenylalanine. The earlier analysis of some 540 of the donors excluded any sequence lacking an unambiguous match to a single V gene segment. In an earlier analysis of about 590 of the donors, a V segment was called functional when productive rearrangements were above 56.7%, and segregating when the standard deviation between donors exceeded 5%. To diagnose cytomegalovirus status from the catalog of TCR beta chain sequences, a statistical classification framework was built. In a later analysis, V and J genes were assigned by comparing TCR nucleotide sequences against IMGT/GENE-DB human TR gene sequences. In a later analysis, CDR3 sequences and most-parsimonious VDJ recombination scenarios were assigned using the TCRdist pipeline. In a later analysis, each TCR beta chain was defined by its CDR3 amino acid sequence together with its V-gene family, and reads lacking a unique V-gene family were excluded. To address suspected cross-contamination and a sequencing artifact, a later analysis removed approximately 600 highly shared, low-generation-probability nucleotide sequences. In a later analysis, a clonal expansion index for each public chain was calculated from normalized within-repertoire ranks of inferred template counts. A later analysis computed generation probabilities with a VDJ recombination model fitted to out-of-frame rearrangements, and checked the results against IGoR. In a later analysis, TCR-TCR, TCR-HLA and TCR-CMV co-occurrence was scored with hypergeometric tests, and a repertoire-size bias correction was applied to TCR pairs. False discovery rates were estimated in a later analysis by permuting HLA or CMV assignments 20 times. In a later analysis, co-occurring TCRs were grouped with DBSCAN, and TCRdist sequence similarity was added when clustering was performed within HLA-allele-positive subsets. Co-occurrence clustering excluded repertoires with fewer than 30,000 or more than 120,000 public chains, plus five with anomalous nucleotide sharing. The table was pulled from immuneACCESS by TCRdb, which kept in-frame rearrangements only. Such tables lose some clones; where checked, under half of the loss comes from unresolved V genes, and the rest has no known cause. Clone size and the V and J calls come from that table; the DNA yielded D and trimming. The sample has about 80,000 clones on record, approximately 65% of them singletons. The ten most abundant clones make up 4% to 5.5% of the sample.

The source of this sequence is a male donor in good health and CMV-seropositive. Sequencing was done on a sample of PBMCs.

The DNA is TGTGCCAGCAGTCCCAGACGACAGGGGCCTGAAGCTTTCTTT. It specifies CASSPRRQGPEAFF. In this chain, TRBV27 is recombined with TRBJ1-1, and 8 bases in between align with TRBD1. Taken from cysteine to phenylalanine, the CDR3 has 14 residues. Only the CDR3 DNA is retained, 42 bases long and in frame from the first base. Trimming removed 5 bases from V and 6 bases from J; the gene matches leave 8 bases unexplained. CDR1 and CDR2 are read off the germline V gene (reference sequence) as MNHEY and SMNVEV.